The rows below give T cell receptor beta chains drawn from one sample of a study of control samples from healthy donors and cancer patients. Sequenced by immunoSEQ multiplex PCR; TCRdb stores in-frame clones only, minus some. The table records over 150,000 clones, 94% of them present only once. Sequencing was carried out using blood. The receptors originated from a woman younger than 35 in good health. Both conserved end residues are part of each CDR3. A D gene is named only where the DNA matches it firmly. Clone sizes are given selectively: once, few, many, or a class where the clone is expanded.

>TRBV15|TRBJ1-2|TRBD1|-
TGTGCCACCAGCAGAGACAGGGGGATTAACTATGGCTACACCTTC
CATSRDRGINYGYTF
>TRBV14|TRBJ1-6|-|-
TGTGCCAGCAGCCTACCGGGGGGATATAATTCACCCCTCCACTTT
CASSLPGGYNSPLHF
>TRBV5-4|TRBJ2-5|TRBD2|-
TGTGCCAGCAGCGGCCAACCCGGGACTAGCGCAGAGACCCAGTACTTC
CASSGQPGTSAETQYF
>TRBV10-1|TRBJ1-1|TRBD1|-
TGCGCCAGCATGACAATGGGGGGACAGGAAGCTTTCTTT
CASMTMGGQEAFF
>TRBV19|TRBJ1-1|-|-
TGTGCCAGTAGTGGGGACACTGAAGCTTTCTTT
CASSGDTEAFF
>TRBV11-2|TRBJ2-7|-|-
TGTGCCAGCAGCTTAGGAGACTACGAGCAGTACTTC
CASSLGDYEQYF
>TRBV7-2|TRBJ2-7|-|-
TGTGCCAGCAGCTCGCCCGGGACAAGGGAGGACGAGCAGTACTTC
CASSSPGTREDEQYF
>TRBV5-1|TRBJ2-1|TRBD1|-
TGCGCCAGCAGCACGCCGACAGGGGTAGGGGGCGATGAGCAGTTCTTC
CASSTPTGVGGDEQFF
>TRBV9|TRBJ2-1|-|once
TGTGCCAGCAGCGTAGGGGGAGCGTACAATGAGCAGTTCTTC
CASSVGGAYNEQFF
>TRBV25-1|TRBJ2-7|-|-
TGTGCCAGCAGTGAATCGGGGATCTACGAGCAGTACTTC
CASSESGIYEQYF
>TRBV5-5|TRBJ2-7|TRBD2|few
TGTGCCAGCAGCTTTGCAGGACTAGCTCGATACGAGCAGTACTTC
CASSFAGLARYEQYF
>TRBV5-6|TRBJ2-7|-|-
TGTGCCAGCAGCATCCGACTTAGGAATGACTACGAGCAGTACTTC
CASSIRLRNDYEQYF
>TRBV27|TRBJ2-1|-|-
TGTGCCAGCACCCCCGCTAACCGCTCGCCCTCCTACAATGAGCAGTTCTTC
CASTPANRSPSYNEQFF
>TRBV4-1|TRBJ2-1|TRBD1|-
TGCGCCAGCAGCCACCTGGACAGGGATAACAATGAGCAGTTCTTC
CASSHLDRDNNEQFF
>TRBV5-4|TRBJ1-1|TRBD1|-
TGTGCCAGCAGCCTTCCGGGACAGGGATGGAACACTGAAGCTTTCTTT
CASSLPGQGWNTEAFF
>TRBV5-1|TRBJ1-3|TRBD1|-
TGCGCCAGCAGCCCGACAGGGGGCGGAAACACCATATATTTT
CASSPTGGGNTIYF
>TRBV11-1|TRBJ2-2|-|once
TGTGCCAGCAGCTGGGGAGGAAACACCGGGGAGCTGTTTTTT
CASSWGGNTGELFF
>TRBV29-1|TRBJ2-2|-|-
TGCAGCGTTGAACAGGGGGAGCTGTTTTTT
CSVEQGELFF
>TRBV20-1|TRBJ1-2|-|-
TGCAGTGCTAGTCCCATTATGGGCTATGGCTACACCTTC
CSASPIMGYGYTF
>TRBV4-2|TRBJ1-1|-|-
TGTGCCAGCAGCCAAGGGTCAGGGAACACTGAAGCTTTCTTT
CASSQGSGNTEAFF
>TRBV3-1/TRBV3-2|TRBJ1-4|-|-
TGTGCCAGCAGCCTCAGGGAAACTAATGAAAAACTGTTTTTT
CASSLRETNEKLFF
>TRBV6-5|TRBJ1-2|TRBD1|-
TGTGCCAGCAGTTTCACAGGGGGTTTAGTCTATGGCTACACCTTC
CASSFTGGLVYGYTF
>TRBV5-1|TRBJ1-3|TRBD1|-
TGCGCCAGCAGCCCCGGGACAGCAGGAAACACCATATATTTT
CASSPGTAGNTIYF
>TRBV5-5|TRBJ2-3|-|-
TGTGCCAGCAGCTTGCTCAACACAGATACGCAGTATTTT
CASSLLNTDTQYF
>TRBV25-1|TRBJ1-1|TRBD1|-
TGTGCCAGCAGCGCGGACAGGGTGGCTTTCTTT
CASSADRVAFF
>TRBV6-5|TRBJ2-3|-|-
TGTGCCAGCAGCCCGACAGGGAGGACAGATACGCAGTATTTT
CASSPTGRTDTQYF
>TRBV11-3|TRBJ1-1|TRBD1|-
TGTGCCAGCAGAGACAGGGGGAAAGCTTTCTTT
CASRDRGKAFF
>TRBV19|TRBJ1-2|-|-
TGTGCCAGTAGTACCGGACCTAACTATGGCTACACCTTC
CASSTGPNYGYTF
>TRBV5-1|TRBJ2-2|TRBD2|once
TGCGCCAGTAGCGGGAGGGCGAACACCGGGGAGCTGTTTTTT
CASSGRANTGELFF
>TRBV7-3|TRBJ1-1|-|few
TGTGCCAGCAGCCGGGGACGGAACACTGAAGCTTTCTTT
CASSRGRNTEAFF
>TRBV5-6|TRBJ1-1|-|-
TGTGCCAGCAGCTTCGGGGGGGTGACTGAAGCTTTCTTT
CASSFGGVTEAFF
>TRBV6-5|TRBJ1-2|-|-
TGTGCCAGCAGTTACTCGAGGGGGAGTGGCTATGGCTACACCTTC
CASSYSRGSGYGYTF
>TRBV28|TRBJ1-3|-|-
TGTGCCAGCAGTTCGGGACTTTCAAGCTCTGGAAACACCATATATTTT
CASSSGLSSSGNTIYF
>TRBV6-5|TRBJ2-3|-|-
TGTGCCAGCAGTTACGGGGGGCCTACCCCCACAGATACGCAGTATTTT
CASSYGGPTPTDTQYF
>TRBV4-1|TRBJ2-3|-|-
TGCGCCAGCAGTCCCTACCAATCTAGCACAGATACGCAGTATTTT
CASSPYQSSTDTQYF
>TRBV7-2|TRBJ1-1|-|-
TGTGCCAGCAGCCCTAGGGTGGGGTTACAATGGACTTTCTTT
CASSPRVGLQWTFF
>TRBV5-6|TRBJ1-1|-|-
TGTGCCAGCGCTCGGGACATCTACACTGAAGCTTTCTTT
CASARDIYTEAFF
>TRBV5-1|TRBJ2-4|TRBD1|-
TGCGCCAGCAGCCCAGAAGGGGGCCGGAACATTCAGTACTTC
CASSPEGGRNIQYF
>TRBV10-3|TRBJ2-5|TRBD2|-
TGTGCCATCAGTGAGAGGACTAGCGGGGGAGACGGCCGGGAGACCCAGTACTTC
CAISERTSGGDGRETQYF
>TRBV6-2/TRBV6-3|TRBJ2-5|-|-
TGTGCCAGCAGCCGCACCGGGAACCAAGAGACCCAGTACTTC
CASSRTGNQETQYF
>TRBV28|TRBJ1-2|-|-
TGTGCCAGCAGCCTTACCGGGCCTCACTATGGCTACACCTTC
CASSLTGPHYGYTF
>TRBV27|TRBJ2-6|-|-
TGTGCCAGCAGTAACCGGGACGGGGCAGTTGGGGCCAACGTCCTGACTTTC
CASSNRDGAVGANVLTF